This T cell receptor (beta chain) was observed in a study of tumor and adjacent non-tumor tissue in lung cancer. Findings of the study overall: Tumor repertoires had a smaller top 100 clone share than normal lung.

This sample's RNA came from whole unsorted tissue. The normal lung tissue was taken more than 3 cm from the tumor edge. Trimming shortened V by 6 bases and J by 4 bases, and 15 bases separated the two germline ends. The CDR3 has 15 residues. Germline loops: CDR1 SGHDN, CDR2 FVKESK. The library came from three nested PCR rounds adapted from ARM-PCR protocols. TCRdb re-called the multiplex PCR reads through MiXCR, storing one row per CDR3 protein. Among about 67,000 distinct CDR3 sequences, roughly 77% were seen once, and the ten largest hold under 55%. This clonotype was seen once. Its antigen is unknown.

What was sequenced was distant non-tumor lung tissue. The clonotype originates from a man in his sixties with non-small cell lung cancer. The V call is TRBV14, the J call TRBJ2-2; D not resolved. The CDR3 region has the DNA TGTGCCAGCAGTGAGAACCTAGATCTCACCGGGGAGCTGTTTTTT. The encoded protein is CASSENLDLTGELFF.